The entry below describes one T cell receptor (beta chain). One entry per CDR3 protein results from TCRdb running MiXCR on the reads. The profile covers about 250,000 distinct CDR3 sequences, with 12% appearing a single time and 1.6% taken by the ten largest. The entry originates in a study of T cell repertoires in cytomegalovirus infection. The J segment lost 6 bases and the V segment lost 0 bases, leaving 11 bases of the junction unmatched. CDR3 length: 16 residues. Germline V gene sequence: CDR1 SGDLS, CDR2 YYNGEE. The chain is built from TRBV9 and TRBJ2-7, with 8 positions matching TRBD1. Sequencing was performed on PBMCs. The clonotype originates from a human donor in good health (CMV status not recorded). Some clones in this sample may be carry-over from other donors' samples. The DNA of the CDR3 is TGTGCCAGCAGCGTAGCTTCACAGGGGGGAAGCTCCGAGCAGTACTTC. Amino acids: CASSVASQGGSSEQYF.